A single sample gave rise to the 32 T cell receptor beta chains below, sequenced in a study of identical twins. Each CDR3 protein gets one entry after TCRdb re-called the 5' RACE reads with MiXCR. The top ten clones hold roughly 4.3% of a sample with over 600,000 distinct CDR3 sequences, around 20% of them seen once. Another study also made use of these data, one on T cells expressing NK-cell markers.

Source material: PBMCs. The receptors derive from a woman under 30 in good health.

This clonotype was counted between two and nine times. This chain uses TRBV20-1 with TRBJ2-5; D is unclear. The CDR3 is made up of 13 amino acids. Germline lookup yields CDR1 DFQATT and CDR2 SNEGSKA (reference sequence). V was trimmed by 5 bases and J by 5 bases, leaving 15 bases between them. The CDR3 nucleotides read TGCAGTGCTCTGCTGTCCGGGTTGGAGACCCAGTACTTC. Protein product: CSALLSGLETQYF.

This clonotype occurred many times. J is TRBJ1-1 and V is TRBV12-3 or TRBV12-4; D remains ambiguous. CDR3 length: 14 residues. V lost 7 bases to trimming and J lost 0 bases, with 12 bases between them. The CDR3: CASTRTTMNTEAFF. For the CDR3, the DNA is TGTGCCAGCACCCGGACCACCATGAACACTGAAGCTTTCTTT.

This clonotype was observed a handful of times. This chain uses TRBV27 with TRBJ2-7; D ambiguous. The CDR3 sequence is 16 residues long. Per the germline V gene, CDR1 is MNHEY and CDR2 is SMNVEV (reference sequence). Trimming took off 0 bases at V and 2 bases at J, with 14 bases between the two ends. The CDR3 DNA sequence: TGTGCCAGCAGTTTATCCGGCCGGAGTCTCACCTACGAGCAGTACTTC. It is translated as CASSLSGRSLTYEQYF.

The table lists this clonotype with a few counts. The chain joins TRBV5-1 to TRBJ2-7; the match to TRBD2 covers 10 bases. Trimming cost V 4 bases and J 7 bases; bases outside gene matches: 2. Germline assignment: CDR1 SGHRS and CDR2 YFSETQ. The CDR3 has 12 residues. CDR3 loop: CASSKREGEQYF. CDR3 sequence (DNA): TGCGCCAGCAGCAAGCGGGAGGGGGAGCAGTACTTC.

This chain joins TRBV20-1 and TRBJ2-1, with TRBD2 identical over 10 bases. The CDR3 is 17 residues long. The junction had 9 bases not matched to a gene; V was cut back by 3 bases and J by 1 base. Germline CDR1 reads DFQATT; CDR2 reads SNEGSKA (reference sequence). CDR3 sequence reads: CSARAPIAGGSYNEQFF. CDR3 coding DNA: TGCAGTGCTAGGGCCCCGATAGCGGGGGGTTCCTACAATGAGCAGTTCTTC.

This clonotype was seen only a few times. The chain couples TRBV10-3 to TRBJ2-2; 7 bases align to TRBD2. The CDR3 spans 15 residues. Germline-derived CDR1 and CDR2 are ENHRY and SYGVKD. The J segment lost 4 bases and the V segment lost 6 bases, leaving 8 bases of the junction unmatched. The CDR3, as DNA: TGTGCCATCAGGATGGGGGGGATGGGCACCGGGGAGCTGTTTTTT. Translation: CAIRMGGMGTGELFF.

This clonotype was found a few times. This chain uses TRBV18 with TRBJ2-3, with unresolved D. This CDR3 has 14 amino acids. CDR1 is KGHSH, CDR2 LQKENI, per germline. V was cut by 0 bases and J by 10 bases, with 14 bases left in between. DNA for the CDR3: TGTGCCAGCTCACCACCGTCTTATCTCAAATCGCAGTATTTT. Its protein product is CASSPPSYLKSQYF.

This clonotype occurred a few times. Written as DNA, the CDR3 is TGCGCCAGCAGCTTACAGACTAGCGGCGGCGAGCAGTACTTC. Its translation: CASSLQTSGGEQYF. The genes are TRBV4-3 and TRBJ2-7; 9 nucleotides align to TRBD2. The CDR3 has 14 residues. CDR1 and CDR2 (germline): LGHNA, YSLEER. The trim removed 5 bases at V and 6 bases at J, leaving 8 bases unmatched.

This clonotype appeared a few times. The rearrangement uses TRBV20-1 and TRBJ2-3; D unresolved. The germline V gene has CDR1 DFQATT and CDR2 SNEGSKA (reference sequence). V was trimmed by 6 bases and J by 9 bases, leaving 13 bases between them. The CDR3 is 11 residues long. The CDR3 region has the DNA TGCAGTGCGCCGTGGGTCTACACGCAGTATTTT. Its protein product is CSAPWVYTQYF.

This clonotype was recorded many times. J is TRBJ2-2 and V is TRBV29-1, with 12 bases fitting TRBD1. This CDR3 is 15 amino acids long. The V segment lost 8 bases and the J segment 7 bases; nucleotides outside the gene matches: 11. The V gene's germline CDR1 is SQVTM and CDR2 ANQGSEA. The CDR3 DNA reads TGCAGCATTATCCGGGACAGGGGGCGTATCGGGGAGCTGTTTTTT. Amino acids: CSIIRDRGRIGELFF.

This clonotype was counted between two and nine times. CDR3 loop: CASSYTPVTEAFF. The CDR3 DNA reads TGCGCCAGCAGCTATACGCCAGTCACTGAAGCTTTCTTT. This rearrangement joins TRBV5-1 to TRBJ1-1, with D unclear. The CDR3 extends over 13 amino acids. The germline V gene has CDR1 SGHRS and CDR2 YFSETQ. The V end lost 3 bases, the J end lost 4 bases, and 10 bases lay between the germline ends.

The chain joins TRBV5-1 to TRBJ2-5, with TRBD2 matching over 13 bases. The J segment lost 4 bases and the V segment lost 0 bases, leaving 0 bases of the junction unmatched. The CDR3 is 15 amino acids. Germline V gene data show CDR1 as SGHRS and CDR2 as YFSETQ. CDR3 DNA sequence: TGCGCCAGCAGCTTGGGGACTAGCGGGGGAGAGACCCAGTACTTC. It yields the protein CASSLGTSGGETQYF.

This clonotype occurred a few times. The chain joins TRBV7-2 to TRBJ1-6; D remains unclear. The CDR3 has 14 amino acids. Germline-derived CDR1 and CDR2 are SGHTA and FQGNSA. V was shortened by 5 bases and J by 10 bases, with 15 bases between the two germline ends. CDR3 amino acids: CASSVDPAGSPLHF. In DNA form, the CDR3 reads TGTGCCAGCAGCGTGGACCCGGCGGGATCACCCCTCCACTTT.

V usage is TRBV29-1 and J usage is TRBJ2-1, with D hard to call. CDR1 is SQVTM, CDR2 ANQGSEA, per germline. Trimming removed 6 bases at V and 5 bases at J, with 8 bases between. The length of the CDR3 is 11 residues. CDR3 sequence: CSVANDNEQFF. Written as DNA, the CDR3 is TGCAGCGTCGCAAACGACAATGAGCAGTTCTTC.

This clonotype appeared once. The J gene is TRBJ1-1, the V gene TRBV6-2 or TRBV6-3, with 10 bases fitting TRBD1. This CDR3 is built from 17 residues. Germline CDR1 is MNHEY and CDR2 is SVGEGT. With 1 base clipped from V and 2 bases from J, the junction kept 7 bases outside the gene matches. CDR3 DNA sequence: TGTGCCAGCAGTTACTTAGAGGGACAGGGGTTTAACACTGAAGCTTTCTTT. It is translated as CASSYLEGQGFNTEAFF.

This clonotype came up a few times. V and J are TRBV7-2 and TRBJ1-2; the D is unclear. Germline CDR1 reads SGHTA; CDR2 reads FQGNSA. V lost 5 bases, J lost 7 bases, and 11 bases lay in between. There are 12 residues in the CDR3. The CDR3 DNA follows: TGTGCCAGCAGCGAGGTGTGGAGTGGCTACACCTTC. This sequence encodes CASSEVWSGYTF.

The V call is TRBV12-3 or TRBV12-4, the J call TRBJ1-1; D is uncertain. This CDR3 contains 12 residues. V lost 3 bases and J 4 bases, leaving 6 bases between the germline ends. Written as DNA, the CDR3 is TGTGCCAGCAGTTTGTGGATCACTGAAGCTTTCTTT. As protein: CASSLWITEAFF.

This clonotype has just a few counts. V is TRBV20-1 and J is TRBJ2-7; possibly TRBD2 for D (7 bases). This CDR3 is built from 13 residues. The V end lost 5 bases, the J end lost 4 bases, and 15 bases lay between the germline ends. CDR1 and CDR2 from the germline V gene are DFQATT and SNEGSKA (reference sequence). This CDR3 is CSAARGAIYEQYF. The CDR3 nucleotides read TGCAGTGCTGCTCGGGGGGCGATTTACGAGCAGTACTTC.

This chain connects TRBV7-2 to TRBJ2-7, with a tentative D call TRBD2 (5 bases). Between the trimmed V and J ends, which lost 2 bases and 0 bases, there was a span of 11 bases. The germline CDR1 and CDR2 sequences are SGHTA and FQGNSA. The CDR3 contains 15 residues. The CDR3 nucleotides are TGTGCCAGCAGCTTAAGAAGCGGAATCTCCTACGAGCAGTACTTC. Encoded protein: CASSLRSGISYEQYF.

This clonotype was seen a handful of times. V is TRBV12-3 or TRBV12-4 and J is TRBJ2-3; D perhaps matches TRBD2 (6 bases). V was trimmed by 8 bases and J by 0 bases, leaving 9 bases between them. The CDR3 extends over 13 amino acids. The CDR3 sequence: CASAGGSTDTQYF. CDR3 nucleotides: TGTGCCAGCGCCGGGGGAAGCACAGATACGCAGTATTTT.

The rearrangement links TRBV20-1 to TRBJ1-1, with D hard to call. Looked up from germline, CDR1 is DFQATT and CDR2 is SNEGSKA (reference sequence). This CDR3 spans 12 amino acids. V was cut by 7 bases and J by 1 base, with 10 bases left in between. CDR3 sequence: CSVHGKNTEAFF. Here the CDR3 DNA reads TGCAGTGTCCATGGCAAGAACACTGAAGCTTTCTTT.

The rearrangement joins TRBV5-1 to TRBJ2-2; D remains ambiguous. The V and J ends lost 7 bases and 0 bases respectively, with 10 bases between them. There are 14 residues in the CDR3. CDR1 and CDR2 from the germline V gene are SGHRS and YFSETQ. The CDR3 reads CASVGRPNTGELFF. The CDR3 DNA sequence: TGCGCCAGCGTCGGACGCCCGAACACCGGGGAGCTGTTTTTT.

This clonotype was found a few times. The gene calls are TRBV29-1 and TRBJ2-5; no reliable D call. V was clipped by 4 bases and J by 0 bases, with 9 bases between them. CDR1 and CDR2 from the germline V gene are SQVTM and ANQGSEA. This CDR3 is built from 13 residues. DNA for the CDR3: TGCAGCGTTGCCCGGACGGACCAAGAGACCCAGTACTTC. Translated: CSVARTDQETQYF. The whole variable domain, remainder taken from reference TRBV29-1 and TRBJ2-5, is SAVISQKPSRDICQRGTSLTIQCQVDSQVTMMFWYRQQPGQSLTLIATANQGSEATYESGFVIDKFPISRPNLTFSTLTVSNMSPEDSSIYLCSVARTDQETQYFGPGTRLLVL.

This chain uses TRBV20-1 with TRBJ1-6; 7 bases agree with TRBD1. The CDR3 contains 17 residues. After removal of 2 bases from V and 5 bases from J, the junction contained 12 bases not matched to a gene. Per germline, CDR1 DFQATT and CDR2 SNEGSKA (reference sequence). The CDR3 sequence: CSARRGQLINNNSPLHF. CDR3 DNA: TGCAGTGCTAGAAGGGGACAGCTTATTAACAATAATTCACCCCTCCACTTT.

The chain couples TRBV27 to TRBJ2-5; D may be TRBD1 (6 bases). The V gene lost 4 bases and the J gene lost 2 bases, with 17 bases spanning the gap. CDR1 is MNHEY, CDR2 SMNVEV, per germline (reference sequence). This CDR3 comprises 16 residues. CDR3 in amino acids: CASSSYTGIQQETQYF. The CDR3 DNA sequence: TGTGCCAGCAGTTCGTACACAGGGATTCAACAAGAGACCCAGTACTTC.

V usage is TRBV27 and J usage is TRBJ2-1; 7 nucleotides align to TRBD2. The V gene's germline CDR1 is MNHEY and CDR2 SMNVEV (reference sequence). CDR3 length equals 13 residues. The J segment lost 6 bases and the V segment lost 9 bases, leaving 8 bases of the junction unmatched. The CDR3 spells CASGRASFNEQFF. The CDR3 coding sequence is TGTGCCAGTGGGAGGGCCTCGTTCAATGAGCAGTTCTTC.

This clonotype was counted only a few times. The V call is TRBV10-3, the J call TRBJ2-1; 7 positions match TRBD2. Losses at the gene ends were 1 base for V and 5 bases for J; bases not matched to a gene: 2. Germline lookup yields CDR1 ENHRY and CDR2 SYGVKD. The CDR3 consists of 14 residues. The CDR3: CAISELGTNNEQFF. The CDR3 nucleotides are TGTGCCATCAGTGAGTTAGGGACTAACAATGAGCAGTTCTTC.

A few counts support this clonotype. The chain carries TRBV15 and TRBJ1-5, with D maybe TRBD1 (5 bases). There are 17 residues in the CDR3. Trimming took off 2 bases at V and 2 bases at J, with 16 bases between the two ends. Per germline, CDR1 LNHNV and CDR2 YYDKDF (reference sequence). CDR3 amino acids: CATSRPYLTERNQPQHF. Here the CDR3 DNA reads TGTGCCACCAGCAGACCATACCTGACAGAGCGCAATCAGCCCCAGCATTTT.

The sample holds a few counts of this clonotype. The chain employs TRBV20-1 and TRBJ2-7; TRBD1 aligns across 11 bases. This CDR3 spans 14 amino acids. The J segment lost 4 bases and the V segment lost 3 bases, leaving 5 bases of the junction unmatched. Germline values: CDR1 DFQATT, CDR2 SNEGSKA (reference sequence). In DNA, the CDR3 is TGCAGTGCTAGTGATTGGGACAGGGGGTACGAGCAGTACTTC. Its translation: CSASDWDRGYEQYF.

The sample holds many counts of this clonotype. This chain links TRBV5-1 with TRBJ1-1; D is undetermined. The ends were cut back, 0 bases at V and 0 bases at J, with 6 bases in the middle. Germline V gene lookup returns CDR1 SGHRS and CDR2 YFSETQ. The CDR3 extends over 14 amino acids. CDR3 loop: CASSLDTMNTEAFF. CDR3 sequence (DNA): TGCGCCAGCAGCTTGGACACGATGAACACTGAAGCTTTCTTT.

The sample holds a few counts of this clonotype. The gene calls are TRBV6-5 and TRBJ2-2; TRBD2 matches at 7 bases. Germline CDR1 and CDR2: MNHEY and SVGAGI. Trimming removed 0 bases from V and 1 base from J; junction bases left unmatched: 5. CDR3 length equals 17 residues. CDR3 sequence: CASSYSASGLNTGELFF. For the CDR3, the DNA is TGTGCCAGCAGTTACTCGGCTAGCGGCCTGAACACCGGGGAGCTGTTTTTT.

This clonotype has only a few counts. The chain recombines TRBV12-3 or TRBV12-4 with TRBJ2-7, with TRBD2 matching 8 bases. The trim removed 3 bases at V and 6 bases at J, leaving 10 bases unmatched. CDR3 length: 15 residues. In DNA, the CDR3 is TGTGCCAGCAGTTTGCGGGGGGCGGGTTTTTCCGAGCAGTACTTC. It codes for CASSLRGAGFSEQYF.